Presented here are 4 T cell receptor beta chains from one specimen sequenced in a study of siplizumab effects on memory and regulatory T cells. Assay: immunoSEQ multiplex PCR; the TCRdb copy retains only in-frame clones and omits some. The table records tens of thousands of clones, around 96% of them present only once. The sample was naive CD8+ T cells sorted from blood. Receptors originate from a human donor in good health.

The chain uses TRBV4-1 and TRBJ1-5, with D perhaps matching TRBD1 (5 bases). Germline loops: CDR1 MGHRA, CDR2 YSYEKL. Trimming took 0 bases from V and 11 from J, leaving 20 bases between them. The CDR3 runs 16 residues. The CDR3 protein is CASSQDVGTDEGTQHF. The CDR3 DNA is TGCGCCAGCAGCCAAGACGTCGGGACGGACGAGGGGACCCAGCATTTT.

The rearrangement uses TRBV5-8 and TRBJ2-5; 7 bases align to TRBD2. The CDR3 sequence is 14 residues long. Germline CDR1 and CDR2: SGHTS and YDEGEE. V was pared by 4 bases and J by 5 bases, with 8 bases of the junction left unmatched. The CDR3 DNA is TGTGCCAGCAGCACCGGGCTGGGAGGGGAGACCCAGTACTTC. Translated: CASSTGLGGETQYF.

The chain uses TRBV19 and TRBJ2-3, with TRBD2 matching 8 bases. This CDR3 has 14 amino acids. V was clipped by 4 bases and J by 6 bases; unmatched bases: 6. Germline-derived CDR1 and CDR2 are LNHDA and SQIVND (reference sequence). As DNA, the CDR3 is TGTGCCAGTAGTACGAGCGGGGGAGGTGATACGCAGTATTTT. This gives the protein CASSTSGGGDTQYF.

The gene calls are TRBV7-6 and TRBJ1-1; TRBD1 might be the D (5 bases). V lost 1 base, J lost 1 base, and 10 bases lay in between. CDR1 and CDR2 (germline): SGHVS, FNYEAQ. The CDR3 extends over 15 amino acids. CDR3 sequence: CASSLGVRGNTEAFF. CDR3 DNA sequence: TGTGCCAGCAGCTTAGGGGTTAGGGGGAACACTGAAGCTTTCTTT.